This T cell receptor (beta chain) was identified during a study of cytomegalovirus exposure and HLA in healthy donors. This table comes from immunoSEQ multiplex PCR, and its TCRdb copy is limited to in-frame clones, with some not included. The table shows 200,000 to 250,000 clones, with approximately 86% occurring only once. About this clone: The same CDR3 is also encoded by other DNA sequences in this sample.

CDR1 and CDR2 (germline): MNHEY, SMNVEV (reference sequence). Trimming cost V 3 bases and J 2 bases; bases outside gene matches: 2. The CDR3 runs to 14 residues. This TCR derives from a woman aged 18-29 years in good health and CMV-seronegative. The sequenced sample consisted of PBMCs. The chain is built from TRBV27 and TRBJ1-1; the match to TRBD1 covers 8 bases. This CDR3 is CASSLTGANTEAFF. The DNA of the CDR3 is TGTGCCAGCAGTTTGACAGGGGCAAACACTGAAGCTTTCTTT.